This record looks at one TCR beta chain sequence and its context. No antigen is known for it. This sample includes further DNA sequences coding for the same CDR3. The method was immunoSEQ multiplex PCR; TCRdb's version includes in-frame clones alone and lacks a portion of them. The sample has 50,000 to 70,000 clones; approximately 89% are singletons. The record originates from a study of T cell responses to AZD1222 COVID-19 vaccine. V was shortened by 0 bases and J by 4 bases, with 6 bases between the two germline ends. Looked up from germline, CDR1 is MNHEY and CDR2 is SVGAGI. This CDR3 region has 13 residues. Study-level findings and limits: A reported finding is that nearly half of spike-specific TCRs target unmutated variant regions.

The material sequenced was peripheral blood, taken 28 days after the second AZD1222 dose. This clonotype was obtained from an adult who received the AZD1222 COVID-19 vaccine. V gene TRBV6-5 combines with J gene TRBJ1-1; D is ambiguous. CDR3 protein: CASSYSTGTEAFF. The CDR3 DNA reads as TGTGCCAGCAGTTACTCGACGGGCACTGAAGCTTTCTTT.